This passage covers 7 T cell receptor beta chains from one sample sequenced in a study of T-cell reconstitution after alpha-beta-depleted transplantation in children. A library of TCRbeta sequences, prepared with unique molecular identifiers, was generated. TCRdb fed the PCR reads into MiXCR, producing one record per CDR3 protein. The sample has nearly 550,000 distinct CDR3 sequences, around 19% seen once. This specimen consisted of PBMCs from the stem cell graft donor, obtained from the stem cell graft. The receptors were sampled from a human donor who donated a stem cell graft to a child with acute lymphoblastic leukemia.

This clonotype occurred many times. The chain links TRBV12-3 or TRBV12-4 to TRBJ2-7; 14 positions agree with TRBD2. V shed 9 bases and J 5 bases; nucleotides not matched to a gene: 6. The CDR3 consists of 14 residues. CDR3: CASSLGLAGDEQYF. CDR3 DNA: TGTGCCAGTAGCCTGGGACTAGCGGGAGACGAGCAGTACTTC.

J is TRBJ2-7 and V is TRBV4-2; a weak D match, TRBD2 (6 bases). The CDR3 has 14 residues. CDR1 and CDR2 (germline): LGHNA, YNFKEQ. V was trimmed by 4 bases and J by 1 base, leaving 11 bases between them. CDR3 bases: TGTGCCAGCAGCCCGACCGGACTATCCTACGAGCAGTACTTC. This encodes CASSPTGLSYEQYF.

The V gene is TRBV4-2, the J gene TRBJ2-4; D might be TRBD1 (5 bases). The CDR3 is 15 amino acids. The V and J ends lost 0 bases and 6 bases respectively, with 12 bases between them. Germline CDR1 is LGHNA and CDR2 is YNFKEQ. CDR3 loop: CASSQDYRMGNIQYF. CDR3 in DNA: TGTGCCAGCAGCCAAGATTACAGGATGGGAAACATTCAGTACTTC.

The chain links TRBV5-1 to TRBJ2-7, with TRBD1 identical over 7 bases. Germline V lookup: CDR1 SGHRS, CDR2 YFSETQ. J lost 2 bases, V lost 3 bases, and 5 bases had no gene match. The CDR3 loop spans 14 amino acids. In nucleotides, the CDR3 is TGCGCCAGCAGCTACGGGACAGCAACCTACGAGCAGTACTTC. Protein product: CASSYGTATYEQYF.

The gene calls are TRBV12-3 or TRBV12-4 and TRBJ1-4, with 7 bases lining up with TRBD1. V lost 0 bases to trimming and J lost 11 bases; unmatched junction nucleotides: 6. CDR3 size: 14 residues. This CDR3 reads CASSLAEWDSKLFF. As DNA, the CDR3 is TGTGCCAGCAGTTTAGCGGAGTGGGACAGTAAACTGTTTTTT.

This clonotype showed up just a few times. The rearrangement links TRBV12-3 or TRBV12-4 to TRBJ1-2; perhaps TRBD1 as D (6 bases). This CDR3 comprises 15 residues. Trimming took off 10 bases at V and 6 bases at J, with 24 bases between the two ends. The CDR3 here is CATSSLTGPFDGYTF. CDR3 in DNA: TGTGCCACATCAAGCCTCACAGGGCCCTTTGATGGCTACACCTTC.

The chain joins TRBV29-1 to TRBJ1-4; a possible D gene is TRBD1 (5 bases). CDR3 length: 14 amino acids. Deletions cut 7 bases from V and 0 bases from J, with 12 bases between. In germline, CDR1 is SQVTM, CDR2 ANQGSEA. This chain's CDR3 is CSAKGAATNEKLFF. DNA for the CDR3: TGCAGCGCAAAAGGGGCTGCAACTAATGAAAAACTGTTTTTT.